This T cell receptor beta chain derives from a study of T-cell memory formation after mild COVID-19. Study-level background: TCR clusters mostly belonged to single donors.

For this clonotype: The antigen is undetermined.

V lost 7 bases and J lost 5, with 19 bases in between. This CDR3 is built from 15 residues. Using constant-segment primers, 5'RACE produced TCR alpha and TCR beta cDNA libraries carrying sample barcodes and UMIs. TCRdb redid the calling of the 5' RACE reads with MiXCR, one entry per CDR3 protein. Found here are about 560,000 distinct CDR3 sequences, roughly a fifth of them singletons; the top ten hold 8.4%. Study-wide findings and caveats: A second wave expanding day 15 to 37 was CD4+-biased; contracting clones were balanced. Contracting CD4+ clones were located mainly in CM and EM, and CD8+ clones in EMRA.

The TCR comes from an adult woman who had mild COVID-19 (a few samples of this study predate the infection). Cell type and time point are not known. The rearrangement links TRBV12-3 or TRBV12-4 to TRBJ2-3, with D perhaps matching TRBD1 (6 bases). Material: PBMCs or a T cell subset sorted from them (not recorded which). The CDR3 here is CASTYWQGRKDTQYF. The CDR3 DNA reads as TGTGCCAGCACCTACTGGCAGGGGCGGAAAGATACGCAGTATTTT.